This TCR beta chain is from a study of blood T cell repertoires in COVID-19. Across the study: T cells, B-cell-depleted T cells, or PBMCs supplied cDNA or gDNA.

This CDR3 region has 14 residues. Looked up from germline, CDR1 is KGHDR and CDR2 is SFDVKD. Trimming shortened V by 6 bases and J by 10 bases, and 20 bases separated the two germline ends. Clones were read by immunoSEQ multiplex PCR, and TCRdb kept only the in-frame ones, dropping some. The table shows some 370,000 clones, with around 87% occurring only once. The sequence derives from a woman aged 25 to 45 with COVID-19, enrolled during active disease. Sequencing was performed on peripheral blood. V is TRBV24-1 and J is TRBJ1-1; the D is unclear. CDR3 protein: CATSSIWEAGRAFF. The CDR3 coding sequence is TGTGCCACCAGTTCCATTTGGGAGGCGGGTCGAGCTTTCTTT.